A single sample is the source of the 12 T cell receptor beta chains below, sequenced in a study of cytotoxic CD8 clonotypes in ibrutinib-treated CLL. Sequencing used immunoSEQ multiplex PCR; TCRdb keeps in-frame clones, though not all of them. The sample includes 35,000 or so clones, about 64% seen only once; the top ten take approximately 16%. The specimen comprised PBMCs, sampled at disease progression, from a patient treated with ibrutinib. The receptors originated from a human donor with chronic lymphocytic leukemia.

The CDR3 sequence: CASSSIRGQGVSGELFF. Here the CDR3 DNA reads TGCGCCAGCAGCTCTATTCGGGGACAGGGTGTGTCCGGGGAGCTGTTTTTT. V usage is TRBV4-1 and J usage is TRBJ2-2; TRBD1 agrees at 9 bases. Losses at the gene ends were 5 bases for V and 6 bases for J; bases not matched to a gene: 13. The CDR3 length is 17 residues. The germline gives CDR1 MGHRA, CDR2 YSYEKL.

The rearrangement uses TRBV5-1 and TRBJ1-5, with TRBD1 as a possible D gene (6 bases). CDR3 length: 16 amino acids. Per germline, CDR1 SGHRS and CDR2 YFSETQ. V dropped 4 bases and J dropped 7 bases, with 21 bases sitting between them. The CDR3 region is CASSPGDAEGVQPQHF. DNA of the CDR3: TGCGCCAGCAGCCCCGGGGATGCTGAGGGGGTGCAGCCCCAGCATTTT. The complete variable domain, with remaining parts taken from reference TRBV5-1 and TRBJ1-5, reads KAGVTQTPRYLIKTRGQQVTLSCSPISGHRSVSWYQQTPGQGLQFLFEYFSETQRNKGNFPGRFSGRQFSNSRSEMNVSTLELGDSALYLCASSPGDAEGVQPQHFGDGTRLSIL.

The chain has TRBV19 and TRBJ1-2; 7 bases map to TRBD1. The CDR3 runs to 14 residues. Trimming took 5 bases from V and 5 from J; bases not matched to a gene: 8. From germline, CDR1 is LNHDA and CDR2 SQIVND (reference sequence). The chain's CDR3 is CASSVAGGTYGYTF. CDR3 nucleotides: TGTGCCAGTAGTGTAGCAGGGGGAACTTATGGCTACACCTTC.

This clone was observed a handful of times. This sequence joins TRBV5-1 and TRBJ2-3; 7 bases fit TRBD1. The CDR3 covers 16 residues. Germline V CDR1 and CDR2: SGHRS, YFSETQ. With V trimmed by 4 bases and J by 3 bases, 11 bases remained unmatched. The CDR3 region is CASSPADRAWTDTQYF. The CDR3 nucleotides read TGCGCCAGCAGCCCGGCCGACAGGGCTTGGACAGATACGCAGTATTTT. Variable domain in full (rest from reference TRBV5-1 and TRBJ2-3): KAGVTQTPRYLIKTRGQQVTLSCSPISGHRSVSWYQQTPGQGLQFLFEYFSETQRNKGNFPGRFSGRQFSNSRSEMNVSTLELGDSALYLCASSPADRAWTDTQYFGPGTRLTVL.

The chain is built from TRBV5-1 and TRBJ2-7; tentatively, D is TRBD2 (6 bases). The CDR3 loop spans 15 amino acids. Trimming took 0 bases from V and 2 from J, leaving 12 bases between them. Germline V gene lookup returns CDR1 SGHRS and CDR2 YFSETQ. The CDR3 here is CASSLGGVGTYEQYF. The DNA for the CDR3 is TGCGCCAGCAGCTTGGGCGGGGTCGGTACCTACGAGCAGTACTTC.

This chain links TRBV15 with TRBJ1-2; TRBD1 agrees at 7 bases. CDR3 length: 16 residues. Trimming removed 0 bases from V and 5 bases from J; junction bases left unmatched: 9. Germline values: CDR1 LNHNV, CDR2 YYDKDF (reference sequence). This chain's CDR3 is CATSRDSRTGGYGYTF. The CDR3 nucleotides are TGTGCCACCAGCAGAGATTCCAGGACAGGAGGGTATGGCTACACCTTC. Complete variable domain (other parts from reference TRBV15 and TRBJ1-2): DAMVIQNPRYQVTQFGKPVTLSCSQTLNHNVMYWYQQKSSQAPKLLFHYYDKDFNNEADTPDNFQSRRPNTSFCFLDIRSPGLGDTAMYLCATSRDSRTGGYGYTFGSGTRLTVV.

The V call is TRBV13, the J call TRBJ2-7; unclear D gene. Germline values: CDR1 PRHDT, CDR2 FYEKMQ (reference sequence). This CDR3 has 16 amino acids. Trimming pared 0 bases from V and 2 bases from J, leaving 14 bases between. This CDR3 is CASSLGPAQHTYEQYF. CDR3 nucleotides: TGTGCCAGCAGCTTAGGCCCCGCACAGCACACCTACGAGCAGTACTTC.

This sequence joins TRBV27 and TRBJ1-6; 9 bases align to TRBD1. The CDR3 has 15 residues. Germline V lookup: CDR1 MNHEY, CDR2 SMNVEV (reference sequence). Losses at the gene ends were 6 bases for V and 5 bases for J; bases not matched to a gene: 5. As DNA, the CDR3 is TGTGCCAGCAGGGACAGGGGTTTGGATAATTCACCCCTCCACTTT. The encoded protein is CASRDRGLDNSPLHF.

The chain is built from TRBV21-1 and TRBJ2-2. TRBV21-1 is a pseudogene. The length of the CDR3 is 16 residues. The CDR3, as DNA: TGTGCCAGCAGCAACGGGGCGACAGAAAACACCGGGGAGCTGTTTTTT. Translating it yields CASSNGATENTGELFF.

The rearrangement links TRBV10-2 to TRBJ2-2; perhaps D is TRBD1 or TRBD2 (5 bases each). Per germline, CDR1 WSHSY and CDR2 SAAADI. CDR3 length equals 15 residues. Trimming left V 6 bases short and J 4 bases short, with 15 bases between. Written as DNA, the CDR3 is TGCGCCAGCAGAACCGGGACGACCGGCACCGGGGAGCTGTTTTTT. Protein product: CASRTGTTGTGELFF.

This sequence joins TRBV14 and TRBJ2-7; 9 positions match TRBD1. The J segment lost 5 bases and the V segment lost 5 bases, leaving 4 bases of the junction unmatched. This CDR3 has 13 amino acids. The germline CDR1 and CDR2 sequences are SGHDN and FVKESK. The CDR3 region is CASSWDRADEQYF. The CDR3 coding sequence is TGTGCCAGCAGCTGGGACAGGGCTGACGAGCAGTACTTC.

CDR3 DNA: TGTGCCAGCAGCTTGGCCCCGAACACTGAAGCTTTCTTT. Translating gives CASSLAPNTEAFF. The chain combines TRBV5-4 with TRBJ1-1; no firm D call. Trimming took off 0 bases at V and 1 base at J, with 4 bases between the two ends. Germline V gene lookup returns CDR1 SGHNT and CDR2 YYREEE (reference sequence). This CDR3 contains 13 residues.